The 16 T cell receptor beta chains below come from one sample, sequenced in a study of T cells in Graves' hyperthyroidism and ophthalmopathy. TCR beta CDR3 regions were amplified from RNA transcripts. A set of HTBI primers served as the primers for a first-round RT-PCR of the TCR CDR3. Via MiXCR, TCRdb re-called the multiplex PCR reads, giving one row per CDR3 protein. Found here are roughly 380,000 distinct CDR3 sequences, roughly 15% of them singletons; the top ten hold approximately 5.8%. Sample: blood. Receptors were obtained from a woman between 18 and 29 years old with Graves' hyperthyroidism.

Regarding this clonotype: A much bigger clone sits one base away, suggesting this may be a read error. The gene calls are TRBV20-1 and TRBJ2-7, with TRBD1 as a possible D gene (6 bases). Germline V gives CDR1 DFQATT, CDR2 SNEGSKA (reference sequence). The CDR3 loop spans 12 amino acids. The CDR3 DNA follows: TGCAGTGCCGGGACATCCACCTACGACCAGTACTTC. Its protein product is CSAGTSTYDQYF.

This clonotype was found many times. The J gene is TRBJ2-2, the V gene TRBV6-2 or TRBV6-3, with 9 bases that match TRBD2. Germline assignment: CDR1 MNHEY and CDR2 SVGEGT. V shed 7 bases and J 2 bases; nucleotides not matched to a gene: 8. This CDR3 is built from 16 residues. The CDR3 nucleotides read TGTGCCAGCATCGTAGCGGGAGTAGGTAACACCGGGGAGCTGTTTTTT. It yields the protein CASIVAGVGNTGELFF.

This chain joins TRBV30 and TRBJ2-7; D remains ambiguous. V dropped 0 bases and J dropped 2 bases, with 11 bases sitting between them. The CDR3 is 14 amino acids. Germline V gene sequence: CDR1 GTSNPN, CDR2 SVGIG (reference sequence). Here the CDR3 DNA reads TGTGCCTGGAGTGTTTGGGTTTATCCCTACGAGCAGTACTTC. It specifies CAWSVWVYPYEQYF.

The V and J genes are TRBV9 and TRBJ2-1; TRBD2 might be the D (5 bases). Germline CDR1 SGDLS, CDR2 YYNGEE. Trimming stripped 0 bases from V and 1 base from J, with 8 bases between. The CDR3 is made up of 15 amino acids. The CDR3 nucleotides are TGTGCCAGCAGCGTAGAGGGAGCATCCTACAATGAGCAGTTCTTC. The encoded protein is CASSVEGASYNEQFF.

The sample holds a few counts of this clonotype. The chain couples TRBV3-1 to TRBJ1-6, with 8 positions matching TRBD1. The CDR3 has 15 residues. The J segment lost 6 bases and the V segment lost 4 bases, leaving 5 bases of the junction unmatched. In germline, CDR1 is LGHDT, CDR2 YNNKEL (reference sequence). The chain's CDR3 is CASSPGTGGNSPLHF. CDR3 DNA sequence: TGTGCCAGCAGCCCGGGGACAGGCGGTAATTCACCCCTCCACTTT.

The chain has TRBV7-3 and TRBJ2-1; TRBD2 agrees at 8 bases. The germline CDR1 and CDR2 sequences are SGHTA and FQGTGA. The CDR3 length is 16 residues. V was pared by 5 bases and J by 7 bases, with 13 bases of the junction left unmatched. CDR3 loop: CASSDIRVGRANEQFF. Written as DNA, the CDR3 is TGTGCCAGCAGCGACATCCGAGTCGGGAGGGCAAATGAGCAGTTCTTC.

This clonotype has at least ten counts. The chain uses TRBV6-1 and TRBJ1-1; D call uncertain. The CDR3 runs 12 residues. V was pared by 7 bases and J by 5 bases, with 11 bases between. Looked up from germline, CDR1 is MNHNS and CDR2 is SASEGT. This CDR3 reads CASKLMRTEAFF. The CDR3, as DNA: TGTGCCAGCAAGCTAATGAGGACTGAAGCTTTCTTT.

This clonotype was observed many times. The chain uses TRBV20-1 and TRBJ2-1, with no clear D. Per the germline V gene, CDR1 is DFQATT and CDR2 is SNEGSKA (reference sequence). The CDR3 is made up of 15 amino acids. V was cut by 3 bases and J by 3 bases, with 15 bases left in between. CDR3 sequence reads: CSARDAGEGYNEQFF. The CDR3 nucleotides read TGCAGTGCTAGGGACGCTGGCGAAGGCTACAATGAGCAGTTCTTC.

The chain has TRBV10-1 and TRBJ1-6; D is possibly TRBD1 (6 bases). The CDR3 extends over 13 amino acids. From germline, CDR1 is WNHNN and CDR2 SYGVQD (reference sequence). Trimming pared 2 bases from V and 7 bases from J, leaving 6 bases between. In nucleotides, the CDR3 is TGCGCCAGCAGTGAGGACAGGAATTCACCCCTCCACTTT. This translates into CASSEDRNSPLHF.

This clonotype has only a few counts. This chain joins TRBV14 and TRBJ1-2, with D uncertain. Germline-derived CDR1 and CDR2 are SGHDN and FVKESK. Trimming pared 0 bases from V and 4 bases from J, leaving 9 bases between. The CDR3 runs to 14 residues. The CDR3 loop is CASSQDRRSYGYTF. DNA of the CDR3: TGTGCCAGCAGCCAAGATCGCAGATCCTATGGCTACACCTTC.

The chain couples TRBV20-1 to TRBJ2-3, with 8 bases matching TRBD2. Looked up from germline, CDR1 is DFQATT and CDR2 is SNEGSKA (reference sequence). The CDR3 totals 15 residues. Trimming removed 5 bases from V and 2 bases from J; junction bases left unmatched: 9. The CDR3: CSADETSGNTDTQYF. In DNA form, the CDR3 reads TGCAGTGCTGACGAAACTAGCGGAAACACAGATACGCAGTATTTT.

This clonotype was seen many times. The chain joins TRBV28 to TRBJ2-1, with D hard to call. V dropped 5 bases and J dropped 0 bases, with 20 bases sitting between them. Germline V CDR1 and CDR2: MDHEN, SYDVKM. CDR3 length: 18 residues. The DNA for the CDR3 is TGTGCCAGCAGTCATGATACCCTGTTGCAGAACTCCTACAATGAGCAGTTCTTC. Protein product: CASSHDTLLQNSYNEQFF.

This clonotype was seen many times. The chain links TRBV11-2 to TRBJ2-1, with TRBD2 identical over 7 bases. V shed 1 base and J 3 bases; nucleotides not matched to a gene: 3. The CDR3 totals 15 residues. CDR1 and CDR2 from the germline V gene are SGHAT and FQNNGV. The CDR3 nucleotides read TGTGCCAGCAGCTTAGGCGGGAGTTTCTACAATGAGCAGTTCTTC. Its translation: CASSLGGSFYNEQFF. Complete variable domain (other parts from reference TRBV11-2 and TRBJ2-1): EAGVAQSPRYKIIEKRQSVAFWCNPISGHATLYWYQQILGQGPKLLIQFQNNGVVDDSQLPKDRFSAERLKGVDSTLKIQPAKLEDSAVYLCASSLGGSFYNEQFFGPGTRLTVL.

This clonotype showed up many times. The chain carries TRBV5-1 and TRBJ1-2; 8 bases are a match to TRBD1. Germline trimming cut 0 bases from V and 7 bases from J; bases unmatched to any gene: 5. Germline V gene lookup returns CDR1 SGHRS and CDR2 YFSETQ. The CDR3 is 14 residues long. As DNA, the CDR3 is TGCGCCAGCAGCTTGGAACAGGGGGAAATTGGCTACACCTTC. Translating it yields CASSLEQGEIGYTF.

The rearrangement uses TRBV10-3 and TRBJ1-3, with 8 nucleotides matching TRBD1. V lost 4 bases to trimming and J lost 3 bases; unmatched junction nucleotides: 5. The germline CDR1 and CDR2 sequences are ENHRY and SYGVKD. The CDR3 extends over 15 amino acids. CDR3 nucleotide sequence: TGTGCCATCAGTGGGACACAGGGGGATGGAAACACCATATATTTT. Encoded protein: CAISGTQGDGNTIYF.

This clonotype was seen ten or more times. The chain recombines TRBV7-2 with TRBJ1-2; 7 positions match TRBD1. The ends lost 4 bases at V and 4 bases at J; junction bases unmatched: 6. The V gene's germline CDR1 is SGHTA and CDR2 FQGNSA. The CDR3 is 14 residues long. The DNA for the CDR3 is TGTGCCAGCAGCTCGCCAAGACAGGGCTATGGCTACACCTTC. It is translated as CASSSPRQGYGYTF.